These 9 T cell receptor beta chains came from one sample sequenced in a study of T cell responses to AZD1222 COVID-19 vaccine. Sequencing was performed with immunoSEQ multiplex PCR; in TCRdb, only in-frame clones are kept and a portion is missing. Counted here are around 120,000 clones, roughly nine tenths occurring once; the ten biggest clones make up less than 30%. Sequenced material: peripheral blood, taken on day 0 of AZD1222 vaccination. Every receptor here comes from an adult in good health.

This rearrangement joins TRBV18 to TRBJ2-7; 7 nucleotides line up with TRBD1. The trim removed 3 bases at V and 3 bases at J, leaving 8 bases unmatched. The germline V gene encodes CDR1 KGHSH and CDR2 LQKENI. This CDR3 spans 15 amino acids. CDR3 nucleotides: TGTGCCAGCTCACCTCCTGCGACAGGGTTCTACGAGCAGTACTTC. It is translated as CASSPPATGFYEQYF.

V is TRBV25-1 and J is TRBJ1-1; D not resolved. Trimming took 4 bases from V and 1 from J, leaving 10 bases between them. Germline loops: CDR1 MGHDK, CDR2 SYGVNS. The CDR3 contains 14 residues. The CDR3 sequence: CASSGAWENTEAFF. Written as DNA, the CDR3 is TGTGCCAGCAGTGGAGCTTGGGAGAACACTGAAGCTTTCTTT.

The chain is built from TRBV5-4 and TRBJ2-1; D gene ambiguous. The CDR3 is 14 amino acids. V lost 0 bases and J 4 bases, leaving 8 bases between the germline ends. Germline CDR1 reads SGHNT; CDR2 reads YYREEE (reference sequence). The CDR3 bases are TGTGCCAGCAGCTTGGATGCTAGGTACAATGAGCAGTTCTTC. Translating it yields CASSLDARYNEQFF. Supplemented by reference TRBV5-4 and TRBJ2-1, the full variable domain reads ETGVTQSPTHLIKTRGQQVTLRCSSQSGHNTVSWYQQALGQGPQFIFQYYREEENGRGNFPPRFSGLQFPNYSSELNVNALELDDSALYLCASSLDARYNEQFFGPGTRLTVL.

There are a few counts of this clone. V is TRBV7-9 and J is TRBJ1-2; D call uncertain. V lost 5 bases and J lost 7, with 14 bases in between. Germline CDR1 reads SEHNR; CDR2 reads FQNEAQ (reference sequence). The CDR3 has 13 amino acids. CDR3 residues: CASSPPKERGYTF. The CDR3 bases are TGTGCCAGCAGCCCCCCTAAGGAACGTGGCTACACCTTC.

The rearrangement joins TRBV7-9 to TRBJ2-7; D not certain. Germline CDR1 SEHNR, CDR2 FQNEAQ (reference sequence). Between the trimmed V and J ends, which lost 7 bases and 5 bases, there was a span of 12 bases. The CDR3 is 12 residues long. The CDR3 DNA is TGTGCCAGCACCCGTGAGGTACACGAGCAGTACTTC. The encoded protein is CASTREVHEQYF. The whole variable domain, remainder taken from reference TRBV7-9 and TRBJ2-7, is DTGVSQNPRHKITKRGQNVTFRCDPISEHNRLYWYRQTLGQGPEFLTYFQNEAQLEKSRLLSDRFSAERPKGSFSTLEIQRTEQGDSAMYLCASTREVHEQYFGPGTRLTVT.

The chain is built from TRBV29-1 and TRBJ1-4, with D unresolved. The V gene lost 4 bases and the J gene lost 7 bases, with 4 bases spanning the gap. Germline loops: CDR1 SQVTM, CDR2 ANQGSEA. The CDR3 is made up of 10 amino acids. The DNA of the CDR3 is TGCAGCGTTGCTGCTGAAAAACTGTTTTTT. Protein product: CSVAAEKLFF. The variable domain in full, with the rest retrieved from reference TRBV29-1 and TRBJ1-4, is SAVISQKPSRDICQRGTSLTIQCQVDSQVTMMFWYRQQPGQSLTLIATANQGSEATYESGFVIDKFPISRPNLTFSTLTVSNMSPEDSSIYLCSVAAEKLFFGSGTQLSVL.

J is TRBJ1-4 and V is TRBV5-1, with 7 bases matching TRBD1. After removal of 2 bases from V and 8 bases from J, the junction contained 6 bases not matched to a gene. The CDR3 is 14 amino acids. Germline CDR1 is SGHRS and CDR2 is YFSETQ. CDR3 protein: CASSFGQGGEKLFF. The CDR3 DNA is TGCGCCAGCAGCTTCGGGCAGGGGGGAGAAAAACTGTTTTTT. The complete variable domain, with remaining parts taken from reference TRBV5-1 and TRBJ1-4, reads KAGVTQTPRYLIKTRGQQVTLSCSPISGHRSVSWYQQTPGQGLQFLFEYFSETQRNKGNFPGRFSGRQFSNSRSEMNVSTLELGDSALYLCASSFGQGGEKLFFGSGTQLSVL.

The J gene is TRBJ1-4, the V gene TRBV19; 10 positions agree with TRBD1. V shed 6 bases and J 3 bases; nucleotides not matched to a gene: 7. This CDR3 comprises 16 residues. The V gene's germline CDR1 is LNHDA and CDR2 SQIVND (reference sequence). CDR3 in DNA: TGTGCCAGTAGCCCCGGGACAGGGGTTCCTAATGAAAAACTGTTTTTT. Its protein product is CASSPGTGVPNEKLFF.

The chain is built from TRBV6-6 and TRBJ1-3, with D perhaps matching TRBD1 (6 bases). The CDR3 sequence is 15 residues long. V was cut by 5 bases and J by 4 bases, with 15 bases left in between. The germline gives CDR1 MNHNY, CDR2 SVGAGI (reference sequence). CDR3 amino acids: CASSQPTGPGNTIYF. The CDR3 bases are TGTGCCAGCAGTCAGCCGACAGGTCCCGGAAACACCATATATTTT.